Listed below are T cell receptor beta chains from one sample, sequenced in a study of shared clonotypes between healthy human individuals. Data came from immunoSEQ multiplex PCR; TCRdb stores just in-frame clones and leaves some out. The sample lists millions of clones, 90% to 95% seen once, with 0.13% in the top ten. The sequenced sample was naive CD4+ T cells sorted from blood. The receptors come from a man between 18 and 29 years old in good health. Both conserved end residues are part of each CDR3. The D gene is left open where the match is weak. The size entry is marked missing in some rows and otherwise reads once, few, many or a size class.

cdr3_nt	cdr3_aa	j_call	clone_size	d_call	v_call
TGTGCCAGCAGCTTCGGAGGGGCAACTAATGAAAAACTGTTTTTT	CASSFGGATNEKLFF	TRBJ1-4	-	-	TRBV7-9
TGTGCCAGCTCACCCCCGGATAGCTACGAGCAGTACTTC	CASSPPDSYEQYF	TRBJ2-7	-	-	TRBV18
TGTGCCAGCAGTGAAGGGGTCTCTGGGGCCAACGTCCTGACTTTC	CASSEGVSGANVLTF	TRBJ2-6	-	-	TRBV25-1
TGTGCCAGCAGCGTGACAGGGGGGACCTACGAGCAGTACTTC	CASSVTGGTYEQYF	TRBJ2-7	-	TRBD1	TRBV9
TGTGCCAGCAGCCTTATCGGGGGACTCTCTGGAAACACCATATATTTT	CASSLIGGLSGNTIYF	TRBJ1-3	-	-	TRBV7-9
TGTGCCAGCAGCTTAGACGTACAGTATTCACCCCTCCACTTT	CASSLDVQYSPLHF	TRBJ1-6	few	-	TRBV7-2
TGTGCCAGCAGTTTGACGCTAGTGGGCTATGGCTACACCTTC	CASSLTLVGYGYTF	TRBJ1-2	-	-	TRBV27
TGTGCCAGCAGCGGGGGCGAACAGGGCTGGAACACTGAAGCTTTCTTT	CASSGGEQGWNTEAFF	TRBJ1-1	-	-	TRBV5-6
TGTGCCAGCAGAAACGGCCCCAATGAAAAACTGTTTTTT	CASRNGPNEKLFF	TRBJ1-4	-	-	TRBV6-6
TGTGCCAGCTCACCAGCCTTTGTGAACACTGAAGCTTTCTTT	CASSPAFVNTEAFF	TRBJ1-1	-	-	TRBV18
TGTGCCAGCTCACCTAGCGGGGGCACAGATACGCAGTATTTT	CASSPSGGTDTQYF	TRBJ2-3	-	TRBD2	TRBV18
TGTGCCAGCAGTTCTTCCGGGACAGTGAGAGAGACCCAGTACTTC	CASSSSGTVRETQYF	TRBJ2-5	-	TRBD1	TRBV27
TGTGCCAGCAGCTCCACGGGGAGAAGCACAGATACGCAGTATTTT	CASSSTGRSTDTQYF	TRBJ2-3	-	-	TRBV7-9
TGTGCCAGCGCTCGTGGGGTCGTCCGGGACTCCTACGAGCAGTACTTC	CASARGVVRDSYEQYF	TRBJ2-7	-	-	TRBV5-6
TGTGCCAGCAGCTTGGCGGCAGGGGGGTCCTACGAGCAGTACTTC	CASSLAAGGSYEQYF	TRBJ2-7	-	-	TRBV5-4
TGTGCCTGGAGTGGAGATACAGGTGCTCTGGCCTATGGCTACACCTTC	CAWSGDTGALAYGYTF	TRBJ1-2	few	-	TRBV30
TGTGCCAACAGCGTCGGTCAGGGGATGAGGGCTTTCTTT	CANSVGQGMRAFF	TRBJ1-1	-	-	TRBV28
TGTGCCAGTAGGATCCACCCCGGGAAGAACACTGAAGCTTTCTTT	CASRIHPGKNTEAFF	TRBJ1-1	-	-	TRBV19
TGTGCCAGTAGTGAGGACAGGGCTAACTATGGCTACACCTTC	CASSEDRANYGYTF	TRBJ1-2	once	TRBD1	TRBV19
TGTGCCAGCAGCGTAGCGTCGGGAATGAACACTGAAGCTTTCTTT	CASSVASGMNTEAFF	TRBJ1-1	-	-	TRBV9
TGTGCCAGCAGCTTCGGGCAAGGGGGGGGCACAGATACGCAGTATTTT	CASSFGQGGGTDTQYF	TRBJ2-3	-	-	TRBV11-3
TGTGCCAGCAGCGCGCCGGGAGGCCACGAGCAGTACTTC	CASSAPGGHEQYF	TRBJ2-7	once	TRBD2	TRBV7-9
TGTGCCAGCAGCTTCGGTGATCCTAATGAAAAACTGTTTTTT	CASSFGDPNEKLFF	TRBJ1-4	-	-	TRBV7-9
TGTGCCAGCAAGCGAGGAGATCCCTACGAGCAGTACTTC	CASKRGDPYEQYF	TRBJ2-7	-	-	TRBV6-5